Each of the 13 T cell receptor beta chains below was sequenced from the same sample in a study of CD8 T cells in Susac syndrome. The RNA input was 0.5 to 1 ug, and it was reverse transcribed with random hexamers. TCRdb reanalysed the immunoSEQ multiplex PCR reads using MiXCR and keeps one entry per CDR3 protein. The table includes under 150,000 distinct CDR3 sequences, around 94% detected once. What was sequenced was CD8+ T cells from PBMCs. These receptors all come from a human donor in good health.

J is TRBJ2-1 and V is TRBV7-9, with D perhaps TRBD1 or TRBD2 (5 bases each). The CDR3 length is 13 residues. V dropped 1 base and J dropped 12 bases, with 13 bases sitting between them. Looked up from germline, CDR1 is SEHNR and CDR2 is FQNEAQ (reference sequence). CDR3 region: CASSLVTADVQFF. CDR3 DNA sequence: TGTGCCAGCAGCTTAGTGACAGCGGATGTGCAGTTCTTC.

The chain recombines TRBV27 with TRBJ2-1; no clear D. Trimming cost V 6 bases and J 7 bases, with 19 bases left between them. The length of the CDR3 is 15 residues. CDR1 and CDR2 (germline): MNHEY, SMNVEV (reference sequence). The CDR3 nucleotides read TGTGCCAGCAGCCCCGCGCCTCTTTCTGGGAATGAGCAGTTCTTC. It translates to CASSPAPLSGNEQFF.

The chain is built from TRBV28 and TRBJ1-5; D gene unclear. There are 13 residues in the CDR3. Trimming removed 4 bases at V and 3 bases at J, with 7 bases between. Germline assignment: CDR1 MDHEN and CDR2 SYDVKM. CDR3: CASSWGDNQPQHF. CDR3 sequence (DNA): TGTGCCAGCAGTTGGGGTGACAATCAGCCCCAGCATTTT.

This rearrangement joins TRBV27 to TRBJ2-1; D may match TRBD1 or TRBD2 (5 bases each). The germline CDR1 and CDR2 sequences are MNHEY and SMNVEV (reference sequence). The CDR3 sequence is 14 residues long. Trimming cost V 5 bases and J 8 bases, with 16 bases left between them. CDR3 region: CASSTLGEGDEQFF. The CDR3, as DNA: TGTGCCAGCAGTACCTTGGGGGAAGGGGATGAGCAGTTCTTC.

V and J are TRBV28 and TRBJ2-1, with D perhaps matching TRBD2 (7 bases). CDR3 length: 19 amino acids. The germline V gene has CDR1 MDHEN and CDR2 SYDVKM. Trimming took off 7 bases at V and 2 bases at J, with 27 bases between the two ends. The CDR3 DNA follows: TGTGCCAGCACCAACGTGGTGGGGGGGCTAGCGGAGCCCTACAATGAGCAGTTCTTC. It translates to CASTNVVGGLAEPYNEQFF.

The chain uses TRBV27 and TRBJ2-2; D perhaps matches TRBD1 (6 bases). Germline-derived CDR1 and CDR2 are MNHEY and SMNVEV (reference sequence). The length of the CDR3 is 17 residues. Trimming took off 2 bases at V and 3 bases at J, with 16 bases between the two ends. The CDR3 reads CASSLIAPDSYTGELFF. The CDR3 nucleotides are TGTGCCAGCAGTTTAATTGCCCCGGACAGCTACACCGGGGAGCTGTTTTTT.

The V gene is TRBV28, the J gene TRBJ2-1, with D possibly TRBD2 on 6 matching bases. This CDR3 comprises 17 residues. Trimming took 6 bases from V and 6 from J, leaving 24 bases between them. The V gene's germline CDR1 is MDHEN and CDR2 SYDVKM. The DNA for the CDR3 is TGTGCCAGCAGCTTCCTCCCCGGGACTGGCGGGATCAATGAGCAGTTCTTC. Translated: CASSFLPGTGGINEQFF.

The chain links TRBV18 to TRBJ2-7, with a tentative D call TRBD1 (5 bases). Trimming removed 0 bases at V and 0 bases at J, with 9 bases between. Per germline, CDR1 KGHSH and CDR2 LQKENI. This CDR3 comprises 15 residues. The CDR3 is CASSPPDSDSYEQYF. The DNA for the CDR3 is TGTGCCAGCTCACCACCCGACAGCGACTCCTACGAGCAGTACTTC.

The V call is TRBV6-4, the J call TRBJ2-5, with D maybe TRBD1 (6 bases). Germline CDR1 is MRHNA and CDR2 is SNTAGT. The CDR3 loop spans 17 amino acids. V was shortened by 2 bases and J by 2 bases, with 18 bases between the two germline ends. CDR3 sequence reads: CASSDVRAGDGQETQYF. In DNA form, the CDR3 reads TGTGCCAGCAGTGACGTTAGGGCAGGGGATGGGCAAGAGACCCAGTACTTC.

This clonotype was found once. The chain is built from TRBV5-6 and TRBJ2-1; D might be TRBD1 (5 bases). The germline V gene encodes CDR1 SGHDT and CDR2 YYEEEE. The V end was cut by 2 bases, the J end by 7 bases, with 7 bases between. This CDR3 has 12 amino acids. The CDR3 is CASSFQGNEQFF. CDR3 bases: TGTGCCAGCAGCTTCCAGGGTAATGAGCAGTTCTTC.

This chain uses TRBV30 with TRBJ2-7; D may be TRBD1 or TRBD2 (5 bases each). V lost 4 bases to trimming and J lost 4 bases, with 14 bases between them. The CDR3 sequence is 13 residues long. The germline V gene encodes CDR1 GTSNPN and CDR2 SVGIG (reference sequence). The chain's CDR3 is CAWMRGTSYEQYF. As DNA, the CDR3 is TGTGCCTGGATGAGAGGGACCTCGTACGAGCAGTACTTC.

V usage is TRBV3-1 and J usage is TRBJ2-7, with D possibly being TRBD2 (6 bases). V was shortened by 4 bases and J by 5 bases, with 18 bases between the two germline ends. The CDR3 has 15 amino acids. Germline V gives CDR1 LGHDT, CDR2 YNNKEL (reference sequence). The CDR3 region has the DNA TGTGCCAGCAGCCCGCTTGTCGGGAGTTTCAACGAGCAGTACTTC. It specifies CASSPLVGSFNEQYF.

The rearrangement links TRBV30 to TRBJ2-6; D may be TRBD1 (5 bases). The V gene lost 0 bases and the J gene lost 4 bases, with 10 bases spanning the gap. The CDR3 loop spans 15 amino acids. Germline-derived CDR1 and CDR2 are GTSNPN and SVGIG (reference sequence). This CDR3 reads CAWSVQGVGANVLTF. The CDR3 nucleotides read TGTGCCTGGAGTGTACAAGGGGTCGGGGCCAACGTCCTGACTTTC.